Detailed here is one T cell receptor (beta chain). CDR3 length: 15 amino acids. Germline V gene sequence: CDR1 LGHNT, CDR2 FRNRAP. This specimen belongs to a study of T cells expressing NK-cell markers. From its re-call of the 5' RACE reads, TCRdb lists each CDR3 protein once, without DNA. The table lists around 140,000 distinct CDR3 sequences. The chain joins TRBV12-5 to TRBJ2-5; TCRdb returns TRBD2, unconfirmable since there is no DNA. This TCR was recovered from a man aged 18 to 30 in good health. Specimen: blood T cells: a sorted CD56 or NKG2C T cell subset, CD4+ or CD8+ T cells, or bulk PBMC T cells (not recorded which). The CDR3 region is CASGPGTSGRATQYF.